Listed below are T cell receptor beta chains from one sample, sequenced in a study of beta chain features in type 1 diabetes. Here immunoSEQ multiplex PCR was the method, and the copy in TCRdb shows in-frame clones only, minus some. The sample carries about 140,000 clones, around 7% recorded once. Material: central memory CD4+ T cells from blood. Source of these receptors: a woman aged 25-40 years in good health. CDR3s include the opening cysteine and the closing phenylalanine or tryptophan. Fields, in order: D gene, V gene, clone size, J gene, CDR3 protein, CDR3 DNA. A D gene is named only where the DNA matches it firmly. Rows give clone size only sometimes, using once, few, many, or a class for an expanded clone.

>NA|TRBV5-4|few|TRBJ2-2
CASSHQPGAGELFF
TGCGCCAGCAGCCATCAACCAGGGGCCGGGGAGCTGTTTTTT
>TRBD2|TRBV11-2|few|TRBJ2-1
CASSFLALAGNNEQFF
TGTGCCAGCAGCTTTCTTGCACTAGCGGGAAACAATGAGCAGTTCTTC
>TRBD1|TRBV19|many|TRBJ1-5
CASGQGARQPQHF
TGTGCCAGTGGGCAGGGGGCCAGGCAGCCCCAGCATTTT
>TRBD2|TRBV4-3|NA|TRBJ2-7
CASSQERVGTSGARQYF
TGCGCCAGCAGCCAAGAAAGGGTTGGAACTAGCGGGGCGAGGCAGTACTTC
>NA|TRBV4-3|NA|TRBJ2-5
CASSQELFRGGSETQYF
TGCGCCAGCAGCCAAGAACTTTTTAGGGGAGGTTCAGAGACCCAGTACTTC
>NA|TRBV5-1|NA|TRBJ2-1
CASSWGLNEQFF
TGCGCCAGCAGCTGGGGGCTTAATGAGCAGTTCTTC
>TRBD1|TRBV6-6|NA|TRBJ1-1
CASSLTTGGNTEAFF
TGTGCCAGCAGTTTAACCACAGGGGGGAACACTGAAGCTTTCTTT
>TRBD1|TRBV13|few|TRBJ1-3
CASSQTGDPSGNTIYF
TGTGCCAGCAGTCAAACAGGGGACCCCTCTGGAAACACCATATATTTT
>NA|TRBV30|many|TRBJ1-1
CAYGIGGNTEAFF
TGTGCCTACGGAATCGGGGGGAACACTGAAGCTTTCTTT
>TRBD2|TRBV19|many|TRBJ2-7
CATSSGPPDEQYF
TGTGCCACCTCTAGCGGGCCCCCGGACGAGCAGTACTTC
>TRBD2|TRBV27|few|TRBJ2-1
CASSTSKERESYDEQFF
TGTGCCAGCAGCACATCCAAAGAGCGGGAGAGTTATGATGAGCAGTTCTTC
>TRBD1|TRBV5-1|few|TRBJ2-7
CASSFKSGTGDYEQYF
TGCGCCAGCAGCTTTAAATCCGGGACAGGGGATTACGAGCAGTACTTC
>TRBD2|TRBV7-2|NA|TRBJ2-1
CASSLDREDEQFF
TGTGCCAGCAGCTTAGACCGGGAGGATGAGCAGTTCTTC
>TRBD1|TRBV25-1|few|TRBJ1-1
CASSEWDRGPTEAFF
TGTGCCAGCAGTGAATGGGACAGGGGGCCCACTGAAGCTTTCTTT
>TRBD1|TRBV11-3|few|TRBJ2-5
CASSLGQPPETQYF
TGTGCCAGCAGCTTGGGACAGCCTCCCGAGACCCAGTACTTC
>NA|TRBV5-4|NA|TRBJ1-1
CASSLDVNTEAFF
TGTGCCAGCAGCCTAGACGTTAACACTGAAGCTTTCTTT
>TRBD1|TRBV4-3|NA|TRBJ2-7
CASSQDRGPWDRDAPYEQYF
TGCGCCAGCAGCCAAGATAGGGGGCCTTGGGATCGGGACGCACCCTACGAGCAGTACTTC
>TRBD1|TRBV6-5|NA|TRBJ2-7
CASSLDRTREQYF
TGTGCCAGCAGCCTGGACAGGACGCGGGAGCAGTACTTC
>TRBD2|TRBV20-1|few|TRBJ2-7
CSAWTSGEQYF
TGCAGTGCTTGGACTAGCGGTGAGCAGTACTTC
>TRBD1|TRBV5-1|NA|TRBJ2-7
CASSQGTGGYNEQYF
TGCGCCAGCAGCCAAGGGACAGGGGGCTATAACGAGCAGTACTTC
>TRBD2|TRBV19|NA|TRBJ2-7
CASSTQRGAYEQYF
TGTGCCAGTAGTACGCAGCGGGGTGCCTACGAGCAGTACTTC
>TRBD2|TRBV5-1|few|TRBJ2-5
CASSSGLAGGQETQYF
TGCGCCAGCAGCTCGGGACTAGCGGGAGGGCAAGAGACCCAGTACTTC
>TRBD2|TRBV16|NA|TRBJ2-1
CASSQYSLAGGNSYNEQFF
TGTGCCAGCAGCCAATATTCTCTAGCGGGAGGTAACTCCTACAATGAGCAGTTCTTC
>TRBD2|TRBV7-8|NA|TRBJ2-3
CASSFGLAGVSDTQYF
TGTGCCAGCAGCTTTGGACTAGCGGGAGTCTCAGATACGCAGTATTTT
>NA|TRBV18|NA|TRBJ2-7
CASSPPHSLYEQYF
TGTGCCAGCTCACCCCCCCACTCCCTCTACGAGCAGTACTTC
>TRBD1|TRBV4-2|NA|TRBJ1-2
CASSTGTGGYNYGYTF
TGTGCCAGCAGCACTGGGACAGGGGGCTATAACTATGGCTACACCTTC
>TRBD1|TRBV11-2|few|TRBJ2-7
CASSLGRDRGLYF
TGTGCCAGCAGCTTAGGAAGAGACAGGGGCTTGTACTTC
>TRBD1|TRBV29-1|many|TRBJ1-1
CSGLGTGATEAFF
TGCAGCGGGCTCGGGACAGGGGCCACTGAAGCTTTCTTT
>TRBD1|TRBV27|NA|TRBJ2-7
CASRDRDEQYF
TGTGCCAGCCGGGACAGGGACGAGCAGTACTTC
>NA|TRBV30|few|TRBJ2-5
CAWSVGHRETQYF
TGTGCCTGGTCGGTGGGCCACAGGGAGACCCAGTACTTC
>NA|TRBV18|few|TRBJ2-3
CASSPSPDTQYF
TGTGCCAGCTCACCTAGCCCAGATACGCAGTATTTT
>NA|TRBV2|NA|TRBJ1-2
CASSELGGTDGYTF
TGTGCCAGCAGTGAACTTGGCGGGACGGATGGCTACACCTTC
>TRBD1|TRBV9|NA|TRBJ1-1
CASSLGQGNTEAFF
TGTGCCAGCAGCCTGGGACAGGGGAACACTGAAGCTTTCTTT
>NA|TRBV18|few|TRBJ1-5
CASSPRDKGQPQHF
TGTGCCAGCTCACCCCGGGACAAGGGGCAGCCCCAGCATTTT
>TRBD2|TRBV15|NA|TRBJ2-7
CATSRVRTTTSGSEQYF
TGTGCCACCAGCAGAGTTCGTACTACGACTAGCGGGAGCGAGCAGTACTTC
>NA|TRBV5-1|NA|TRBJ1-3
CASSLASSGNTIYF
TGCGCCAGCAGCTTGGCTAGCTCTGGAAACACCATATATTTT
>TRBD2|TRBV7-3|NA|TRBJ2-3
CASSFGGREDTQYF
TGTGCCAGCAGCTTTGGCGGGAGGGAAGATACGCAGTATTTT
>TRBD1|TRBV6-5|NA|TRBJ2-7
CASRWTGAGEQYF
TGTGCCAGCAGATGGACAGGGGCCGGCGAGCAGTACTTC
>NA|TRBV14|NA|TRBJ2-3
CASSQAVSGDTQYF
TGTGCCAGCAGCCAAGCTGTGAGCGGAGATACGCAGTATTTT
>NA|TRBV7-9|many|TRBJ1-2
CASRVDWANYGYTF
TGTGCCAGCAGAGTAGACTGGGCTAACTATGGCTACACCTTC
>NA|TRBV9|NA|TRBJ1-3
CASSPGEPGNTIYF
TGTGCCAGCAGCCCAGGGGAGCCTGGAAACACCATATATTTT
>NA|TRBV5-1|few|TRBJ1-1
CASSPDSTNTEAFF
TGCGCCAGCAGCCCTGACAGCACGAACACTGAAGCTTTCTTT
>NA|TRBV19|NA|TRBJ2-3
CASSIGWGISETDTQYF
TGTGCCAGTAGTATAGGTTGGGGAATTAGCGAGACAGATACGCAGTATTTT
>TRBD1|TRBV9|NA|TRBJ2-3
CASSPLVGDRGSSTDTQYF
TGTGCCAGCAGCCCATTGGTCGGGGACAGGGGTTCTAGCACAGATACGCAGTATTTT
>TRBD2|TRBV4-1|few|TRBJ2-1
CASSQEVAGGRHEQFF
TGCGCCAGCAGCCAAGAAGTAGCGGGGGGCCGCCATGAGCAGTTCTTC
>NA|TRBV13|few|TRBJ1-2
CASSLGGSQGTYGYTF
TGTGCCAGCAGCCTCGGGGGGTCGCAGGGAACCTATGGCTACACCTTC
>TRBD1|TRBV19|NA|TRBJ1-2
CASSGQGYGYTF
TGTGCCAGTAGTGGACAGGGTTATGGCTACACCTTC
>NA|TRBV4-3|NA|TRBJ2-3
CASSASSVGTDTQYF
TGCGCCAGCAGCGCCTCTAGCGTGGGCACAGATACGCAGTATTTT
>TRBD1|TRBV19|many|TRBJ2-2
CASSISRGRNTGELFF
TGTGCCAGTAGTATAAGCAGGGGGCGAAACACCGGGGAGCTGTTTTTT
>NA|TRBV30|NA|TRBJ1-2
CAWSGDVGLGYTF
TGTGCCTGGAGCGGGGATGTTGGGCTTGGCTACACCTTC
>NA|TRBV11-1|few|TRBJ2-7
CASSPGGLYEQYF
TGTGCCAGCAGCCCCGGGGGATTGTACGAGCAGTACTTC
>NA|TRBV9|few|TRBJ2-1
CASSSGSNSYNEQFF
TGTGCCAGCAGCTCGGGGTCAAACTCCTACAATGAGCAGTTCTTC
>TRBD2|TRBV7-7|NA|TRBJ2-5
CASSSPGLAGDVTQYF
TGTGCTAGCAGCTCACCGGGACTAGCGGGAGACGTGACCCAGTACTTC
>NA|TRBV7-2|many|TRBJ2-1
CASSLQGLTYNEQFF
TGTGCCAGCAGCTTACAGGGCCTTACCTACAATGAGCAGTTCTTC
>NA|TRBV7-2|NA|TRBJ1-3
CASSLQLAGNTIYF
TGTGCCAGCAGCTTACAGTTGGCTGGAAACACCATATATTTT